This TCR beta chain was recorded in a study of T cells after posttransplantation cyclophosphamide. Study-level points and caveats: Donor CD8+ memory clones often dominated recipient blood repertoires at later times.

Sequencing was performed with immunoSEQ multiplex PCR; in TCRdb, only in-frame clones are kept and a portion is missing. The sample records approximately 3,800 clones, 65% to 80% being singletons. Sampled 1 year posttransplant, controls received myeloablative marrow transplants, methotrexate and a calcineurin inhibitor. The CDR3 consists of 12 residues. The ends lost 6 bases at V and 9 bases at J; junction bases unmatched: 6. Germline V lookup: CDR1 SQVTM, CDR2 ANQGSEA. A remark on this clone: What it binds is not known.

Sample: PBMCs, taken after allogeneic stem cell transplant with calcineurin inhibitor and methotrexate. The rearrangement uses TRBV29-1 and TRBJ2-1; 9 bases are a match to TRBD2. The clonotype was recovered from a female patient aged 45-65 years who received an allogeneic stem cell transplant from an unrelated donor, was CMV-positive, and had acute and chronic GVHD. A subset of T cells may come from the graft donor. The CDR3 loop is CSVLTSGGEQFF. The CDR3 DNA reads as TGCAGCGTATTGACTAGCGGCGGTGAGCAGTTCTTC.